This TCR beta chain appears in the sequencing data of a study of cytomegalovirus exposure and HLA in healthy donors. Points from the study as a whole: Three CMV-associated chains were confirmed in vitro to be specific for CMV antigens.

The CDR3 runs 16 residues. Germline V gene lookup returns CDR1 LNHNV and CDR2 YYDKDF (reference sequence). Between the trimmed V and J ends, which lost 0 bases and 5 bases, there was a span of 16 bases. The PCR contained 60 Vbeta and 13 Jbeta primers. Authors' processing steps: In a later analysis, roughly 10 million of approximately 81 million unique beta chains occurred in at least two donors. The data were produced by immunoSEQ multiplex PCR, yet TCRdb's version contains in-frame clones alone and is incomplete. V and J calls and clone size are copied from that table; D and trimming were computed from the DNA. The table has fewer than 200,000 clones, about 72% seen once. Points on this clone: Its antigen is still unknown.

This sequence originates from a man aged 25 to 45 in good health and CMV-seropositive. The chain employs TRBV15 and TRBJ1-2; D is possibly TRBD1 (6 bases). Sequencing was performed on PBMCs. The DNA for the CDR3 is TGTGCCACCAGCAGAGATTTGGCGGGGGCGGGGTATGGCTACACCTTC. As protein: CATSRDLAGAGYGYTF.